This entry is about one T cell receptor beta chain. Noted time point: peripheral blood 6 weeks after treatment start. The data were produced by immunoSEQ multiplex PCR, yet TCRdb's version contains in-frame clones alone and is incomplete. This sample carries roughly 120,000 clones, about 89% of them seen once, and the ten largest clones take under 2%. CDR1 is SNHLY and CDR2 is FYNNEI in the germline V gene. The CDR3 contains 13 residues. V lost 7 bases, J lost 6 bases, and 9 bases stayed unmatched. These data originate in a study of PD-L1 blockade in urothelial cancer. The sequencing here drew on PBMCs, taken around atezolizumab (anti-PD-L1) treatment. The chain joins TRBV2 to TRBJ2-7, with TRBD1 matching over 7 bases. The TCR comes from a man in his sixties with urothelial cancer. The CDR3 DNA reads TGTGCCAGCATCGAAGAACAGGGGTTCGAGCAGTACTTC. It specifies CASIEEQGFEQYF.